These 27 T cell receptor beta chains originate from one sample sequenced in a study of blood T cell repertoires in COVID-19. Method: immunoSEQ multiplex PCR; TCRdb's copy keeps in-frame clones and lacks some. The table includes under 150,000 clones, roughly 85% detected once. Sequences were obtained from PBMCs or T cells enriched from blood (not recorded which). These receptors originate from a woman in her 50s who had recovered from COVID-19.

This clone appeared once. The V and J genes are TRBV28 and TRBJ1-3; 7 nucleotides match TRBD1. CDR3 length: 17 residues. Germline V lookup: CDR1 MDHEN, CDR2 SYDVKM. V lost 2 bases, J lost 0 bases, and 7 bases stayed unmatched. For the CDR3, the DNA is TGTGCCAGCAGTTTAGCCCCGGGACAGACCTCTGGAAACACCATATATTTT. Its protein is CASSLAPGQTSGNTIYF.

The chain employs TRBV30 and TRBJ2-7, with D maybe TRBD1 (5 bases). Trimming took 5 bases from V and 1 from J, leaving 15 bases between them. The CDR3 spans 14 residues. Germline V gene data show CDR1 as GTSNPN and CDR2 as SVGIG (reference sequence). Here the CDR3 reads CAWATPGFSYEQYF. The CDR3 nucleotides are TGTGCCTGGGCCACTCCAGGGTTTTCCTACGAGCAGTACTTC.

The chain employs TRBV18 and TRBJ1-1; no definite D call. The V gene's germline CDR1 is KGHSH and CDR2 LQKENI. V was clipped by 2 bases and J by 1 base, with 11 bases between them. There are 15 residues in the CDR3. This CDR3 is CASSPTPQKNTEAFF. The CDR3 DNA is TGTGCCAGCTCACCAACCCCCCAGAAGAACACTGAAGCTTTCTTT. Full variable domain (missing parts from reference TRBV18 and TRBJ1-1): NAGVMQNPRHLVRRRGQEARLRCSPMKGHSHVYWYRQLPEEGLKFMVYLQKENIIDESGMPKERFSAEFPKEGPSILRIQQVVRGDSAAYFCASSPTPQKNTEAFFGQGTRLTVV.

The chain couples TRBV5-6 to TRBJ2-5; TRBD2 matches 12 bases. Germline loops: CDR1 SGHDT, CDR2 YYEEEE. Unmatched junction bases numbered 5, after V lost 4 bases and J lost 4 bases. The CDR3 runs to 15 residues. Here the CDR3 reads CASSASGRAGETQYF. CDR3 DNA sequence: TGTGCCAGCAGCGCTAGCGGGAGGGCCGGAGAGACCCAGTACTTC.

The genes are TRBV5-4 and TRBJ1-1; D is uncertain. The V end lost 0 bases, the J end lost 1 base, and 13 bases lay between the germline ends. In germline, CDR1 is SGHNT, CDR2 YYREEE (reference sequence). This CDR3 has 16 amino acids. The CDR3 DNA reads TGTGCCAGCAGCTTGGGGTCCTACCCTGGGAACACTGAAGCTTTCTTT. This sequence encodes CASSLGSYPGNTEAFF.

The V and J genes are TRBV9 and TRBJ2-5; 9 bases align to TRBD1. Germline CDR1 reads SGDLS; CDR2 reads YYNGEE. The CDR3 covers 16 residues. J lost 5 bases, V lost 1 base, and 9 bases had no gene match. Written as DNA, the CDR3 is TGTGCCAGCAGCGTAACGCCGGGACAGGGATATGAGACCCAGTACTTC. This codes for CASSVTPGQGYETQYF.

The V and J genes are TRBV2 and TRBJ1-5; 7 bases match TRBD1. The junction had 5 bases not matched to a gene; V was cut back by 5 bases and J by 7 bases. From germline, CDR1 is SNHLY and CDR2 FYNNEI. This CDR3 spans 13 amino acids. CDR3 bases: TGTGCCAGCAGTCCGGGACAGTCCCAGCCCCAGCATTTT. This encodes CASSPGQSQPQHF.

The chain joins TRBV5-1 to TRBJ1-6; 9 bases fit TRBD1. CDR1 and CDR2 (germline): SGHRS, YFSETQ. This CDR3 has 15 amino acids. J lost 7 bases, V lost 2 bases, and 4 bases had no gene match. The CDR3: CASSFRQGGNSPLHF. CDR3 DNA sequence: TGCGCCAGCAGCTTCCGACAGGGGGGGAATTCACCCCTCCACTTT.

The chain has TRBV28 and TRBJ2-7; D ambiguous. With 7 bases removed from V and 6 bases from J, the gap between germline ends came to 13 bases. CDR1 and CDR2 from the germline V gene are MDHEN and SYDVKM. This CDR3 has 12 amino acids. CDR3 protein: CASTRRYGEQYF. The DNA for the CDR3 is TGTGCCAGCACCCGGCGGTATGGCGAGCAGTACTTC.

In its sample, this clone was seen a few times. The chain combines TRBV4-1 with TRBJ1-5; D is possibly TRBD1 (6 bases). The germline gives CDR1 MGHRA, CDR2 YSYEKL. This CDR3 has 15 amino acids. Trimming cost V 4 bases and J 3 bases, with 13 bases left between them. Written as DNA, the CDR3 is TGCGCCAGCAGCCTCTCCTCAGGGGACAATCAGCCCCAGCATTTT. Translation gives CASSLSSGDNQPQHF.

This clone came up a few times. CDR3 residues: CATSRTGAGYNEQFF. In DNA, the CDR3 is TGTGCCACCAGCCGGACAGGGGCCGGCTACAATGAGCAGTTCTTC. The chain is built from TRBV24-1 and TRBJ2-1; 9 bases match TRBD1. Germline V lookup: CDR1 KGHDR, CDR2 SFDVKD. The CDR3 is 15 residues long. Trimming at V came to 7 bases and at J to 3 bases, leaving 6 bases not matched to a gene.

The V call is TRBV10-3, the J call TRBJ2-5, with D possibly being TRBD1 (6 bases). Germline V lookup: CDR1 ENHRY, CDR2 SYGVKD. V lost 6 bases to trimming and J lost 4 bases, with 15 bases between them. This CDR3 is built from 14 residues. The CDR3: CAIRAGDGSETQYF. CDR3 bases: TGTGCCATCAGGGCAGGGGACGGATCAGAGACCCAGTACTTC.

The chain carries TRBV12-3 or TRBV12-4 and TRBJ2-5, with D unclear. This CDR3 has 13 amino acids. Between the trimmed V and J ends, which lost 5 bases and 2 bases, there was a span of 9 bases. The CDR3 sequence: CASSPPSQETQYF. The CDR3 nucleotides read TGTGCCAGCAGTCCGCCGAGTCAAGAGACCCAGTACTTC.

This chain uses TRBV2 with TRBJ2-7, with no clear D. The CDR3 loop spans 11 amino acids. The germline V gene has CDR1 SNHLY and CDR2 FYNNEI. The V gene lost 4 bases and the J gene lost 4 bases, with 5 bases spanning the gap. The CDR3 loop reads CASSGSYEQYF. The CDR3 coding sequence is TGTGCCAGCAGTGGTAGTTACGAGCAGTACTTC. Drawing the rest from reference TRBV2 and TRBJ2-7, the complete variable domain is EPEVTQTPSHQVTQMGQEVILRCVPISNHLYFYWYRQILGQKVEFLVSFYNNEISEKSEIFDDQFSVERPDGSNFTLKIRSTKLEDSAMYFCASSGSYEQYFGPGTRLTVT.

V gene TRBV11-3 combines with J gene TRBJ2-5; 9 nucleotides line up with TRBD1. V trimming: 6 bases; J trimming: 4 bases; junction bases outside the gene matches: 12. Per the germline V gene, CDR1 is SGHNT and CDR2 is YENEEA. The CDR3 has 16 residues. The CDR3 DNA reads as TGTGCCAGCAGTTCAACGTACAGGGGGCGTATAGAGACCCAGTACTTC. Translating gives CASSSTYRGRIETQYF.

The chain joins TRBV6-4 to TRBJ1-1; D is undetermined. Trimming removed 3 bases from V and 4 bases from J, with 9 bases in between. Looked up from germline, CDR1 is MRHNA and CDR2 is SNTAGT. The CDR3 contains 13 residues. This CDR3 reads CASSDSESTEAFF. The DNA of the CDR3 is TGTGCCAGCAGTGATTCGGAGAGCACTGAAGCTTTCTTT.

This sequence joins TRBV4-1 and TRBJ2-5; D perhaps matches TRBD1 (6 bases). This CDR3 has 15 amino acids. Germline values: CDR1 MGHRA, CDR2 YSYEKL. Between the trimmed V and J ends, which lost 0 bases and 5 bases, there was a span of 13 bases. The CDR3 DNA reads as TGCGCCAGCAGCCAAGATGAGGGGGTCGCTGAGACCCAGTACTTC. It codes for CASSQDEGVAETQYF.

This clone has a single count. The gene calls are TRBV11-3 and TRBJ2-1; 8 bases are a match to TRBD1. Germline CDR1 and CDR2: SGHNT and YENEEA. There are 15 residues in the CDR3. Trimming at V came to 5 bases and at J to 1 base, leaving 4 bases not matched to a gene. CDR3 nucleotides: TGTGCCAGCAGCGCCGACAGGGGATCCTACAATGAGCAGTTCTTC. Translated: CASSADRGSYNEQFF.

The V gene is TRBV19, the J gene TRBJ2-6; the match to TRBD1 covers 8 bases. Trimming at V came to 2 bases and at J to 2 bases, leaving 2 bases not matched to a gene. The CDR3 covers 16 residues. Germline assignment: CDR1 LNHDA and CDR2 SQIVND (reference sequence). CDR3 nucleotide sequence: TGTGCCAGTAGTATACCCAGGGGGCCTGGGGCCAACGTCCTGACTTTC. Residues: CASSIPRGPGANVLTF.

The CDR3, as DNA: TGTGCCAGCAGCGCGGGACCGGCCCCTGAAGGGACCCAGTACTTC. Amino acids: CASSAGPAPEGTQYF. The V call is TRBV5-6, the J call TRBJ2-5, with TRBD2 as a possible D gene (6 bases). The V end was cut by 4 bases, the J end by 7 bases, with 20 bases between. Germline CDR1 reads SGHDT; CDR2 reads YYEEEE. CDR3 length: 15 residues.

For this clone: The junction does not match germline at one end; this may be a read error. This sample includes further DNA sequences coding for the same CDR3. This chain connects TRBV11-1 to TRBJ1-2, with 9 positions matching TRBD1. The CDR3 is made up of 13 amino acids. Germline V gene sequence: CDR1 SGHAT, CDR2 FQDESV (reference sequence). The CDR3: CASMKGQGYGYTF. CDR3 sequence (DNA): TGTGCCAGCATGAAGGGACAGGGCTATGGTTACACCTTC. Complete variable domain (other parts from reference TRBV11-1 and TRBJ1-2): EAEVAQSPRYKITEKSQAVAFWCDPISGHATLYWYRQILGQGPELLVQFQDESVVDDSQLPKDRFSAERLKGVDSTLKIQPAELGDSAMYLCASMKGQGYGYTFGSGTRLTVV.

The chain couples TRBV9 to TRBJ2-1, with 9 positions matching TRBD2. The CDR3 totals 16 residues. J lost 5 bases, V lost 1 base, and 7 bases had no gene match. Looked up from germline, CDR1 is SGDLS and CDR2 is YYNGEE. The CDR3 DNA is TGTGCCAGCAGCGTACTCCCTAGCGGGACTAACAATGAGCAGTTCTTC. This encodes CASSVLPSGTNNEQFF. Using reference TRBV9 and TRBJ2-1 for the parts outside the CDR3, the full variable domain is DSGVTQTPKHLITATGQRVTLRCSPRSGDLSVYWYQQSLDQGLQFLIQYYNGEERAKGNILERFSAQQFPDLHSELNLSSLELGDSALYFCASSVLPSGTNNEQFFGPGTRLTVL.

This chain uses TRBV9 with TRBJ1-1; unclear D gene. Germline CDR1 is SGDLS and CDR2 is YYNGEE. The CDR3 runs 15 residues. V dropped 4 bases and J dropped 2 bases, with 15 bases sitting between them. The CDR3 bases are TGTGCCAGCAGCCCCGTAGTAGTTGGTAACACTGAAGCTTTCTTT. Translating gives CASSPVVVGNTEAFF.

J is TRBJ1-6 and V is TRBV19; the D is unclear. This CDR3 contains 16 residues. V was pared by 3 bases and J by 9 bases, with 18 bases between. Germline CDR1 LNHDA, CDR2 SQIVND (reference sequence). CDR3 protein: CASSMEFVQLGSPLHF. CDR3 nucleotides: TGTGCCAGTAGTATGGAGTTCGTCCAGCTAGGTTCACCCCTCCACTTT.

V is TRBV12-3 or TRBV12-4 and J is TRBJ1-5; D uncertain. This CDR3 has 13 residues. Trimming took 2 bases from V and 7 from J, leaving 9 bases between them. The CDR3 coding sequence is TGTGCCAGCAGTTTACTTTCGGGGCAGCCCCAGCATTTT. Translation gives CASSLLSGQPQHF.

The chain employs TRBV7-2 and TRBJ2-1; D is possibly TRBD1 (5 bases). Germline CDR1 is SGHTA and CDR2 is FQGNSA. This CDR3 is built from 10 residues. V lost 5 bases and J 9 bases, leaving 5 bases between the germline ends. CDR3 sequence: CASSQGEQFF. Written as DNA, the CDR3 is TGTGCCAGCAGCCAGGGTGAGCAGTTCTTC.

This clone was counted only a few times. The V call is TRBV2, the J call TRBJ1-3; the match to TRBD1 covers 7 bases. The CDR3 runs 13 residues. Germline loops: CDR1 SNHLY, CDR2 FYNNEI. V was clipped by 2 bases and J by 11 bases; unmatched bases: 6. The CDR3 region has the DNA TGTGCCAGCAGTGAACAGGGGGGAGGCTCCATATATTTT. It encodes CASSEQGGGSIYF.